The T cell receptor beta chain described here comes from a study of cytomegalovirus exposure and HLA in healthy donors. On the study more broadly: It was reported in a later analysis that the same platform had been used for the roughly 130 validation repertoires as for the approximately 700 first-cohort repertoires.

Broader study findings: Specific recognition of CMV antigens was confirmed in vitro for three chains (all CMV-associated).

The repertoire was sequenced with immunoSEQ multiplex PCR; TCRdb's copy has only in-frame clones and lacks some. The sample shows over 200,000 clones, 85% to 90% of them seen only once. CDR1 is MDHEN, CDR2 SYDVKM, per germline. The CDR3 is 13 amino acids. Unmatched junction bases numbered 5, after V lost 5 bases and J lost 6 bases. With respect to this clone: The antigen is not known.

The material sequenced was PBMCs. This TCR was sampled from a woman under 30 in good health and CMV-seronegative. V is TRBV28 and J is TRBJ1-2; TRBD1 matches at 8 bases. CDR3: CASSIGQGHGYTF. As DNA, the CDR3 is TGTGCCAGCAGTATCGGACAGGGCCATGGCTACACCTTC.